This T cell receptor (beta chain) came from a study of shared clonotypes between healthy human individuals (dated by TCRdb to the early 2020s). In terms of the full investigation: The cohort included three men and two women between 18 and 49 years of age. For each donor, CD4 naive and CD4 memory were each run on three plates, CD8 naive on two plates, and CD8 memory on one plate. Blood TCR repertoires of roughly five healthy adults were deeply sequenced to estimate repertoire size and the extent of clonotype sharing between individuals. Different laboratories and diverse techniques were used to prepare libraries and sequence TCR repertoires, to increase sequencing depth and limit assay-specific biases. Leukapheresis yielded between about 0.8 and 8.9 billion PBMCs per donor. Overall study results and their limits: Across several donors, about 4.5% of naive CD4, 3% to 4% of naive CD8, 2.3% of memory CD4, and approximately 0.4% of memory CD8 clonotypes were shared. Rarefaction of sorted-subset datasets indicated incomplete sequencing despite the large sequencing depth. Naive subsets generally had larger estimated clonotype richness than memory subsets did. The genetic and exposure-history diversity represented was limited by the small number of donors. Clonotypes shared by all four sorted-subset donors showed higher generation probabilities than non-shared clonotypes. Pairwise subsampling led to the expectation that sequencing depth would affect the degree of clonotype sharing among donors. Sampling was restricted to blood, and TCR repertoires in tissue are likely to differ from TCR repertoires in blood.

About this clone: Its binding antigen is unknown. No per-base quality is available; no much larger clone lies one base away.

Counted from cysteine to phenylalanine, this CDR3 has 14 amino acids. The CDR3 DNA has 42 bases and is translated from base 1. V drops 3 bases and J drops 6 bases, leaving 12 bases in between. For CDR1 and CDR2, the germline V gene lists MDHEN and SYDVKM. CD8 naive samples were obtained by positive selection for CCR7 among CD45RO-negative cells, yielding a CD45RA+CCR7+ population from which TemRA cells were excluded. Healthy HIV-negative adults with no recently reported acute infections or vaccinations were included as donors. Every donor was a Caucasian adult living in Nashville, Tennessee, USA. Blood was obtained by leukapheresis, after which PBMCs were separated by Ficoll-Histopaque density gradient centrifugation and cryopreserved in liquid nitrogen vapor phase. Analytical flow cytometry was used to check the purity and quantity of every magnetically sorted T cell population. From each sorted fraction, genomic DNA was isolated and quantified by UV absorbance on a Nanodrop 2000c.

Using the deep immunoSEQ assay, TCR CDR3 regions were amplified from genomic DNA by multiplex PCR. For each cell subset, the extracted genomic DNA was distributed evenly across all wells of several immunoSEQ 96-well plates, and each plate served as one replicate. For sorted subsets, around 0.2 ug genomic DNA, equal to about 30,000 T cell genomes, was loaded into each replicate PCR. The purified libraries were quantified using a Qubit 3.0 fluorometer, sized with a Bioanalyzer 2100, and then quantified again using the KAPA Library Quantification kit. Every immunoSEQ 96-well plate was sequenced on a separate single-read 150-cycle Illumina NextSeq 550 flow cell. The authors' analysis ran thus. Because the immunoSEQ output included only junctional sequences and no quality scores, the filtering could not be the same as the filtering used for full-length reads. To assign V/J genes and CDR3, sequences were annotated using PyIR, a Python wrapper for IgBLAST v1.9, with IMGT germline references. Any read was removed if the V/J assignment was weak (E-value above 1e-6), the CDR3 was missing, or the read contained stop codons, out-of-frame junctions, or ambiguous translated residues. V3J clonotypes were defined as sequences sharing an identical inferred V gene, J gene, and CDR3 amino acid sequence. To compute the percentage overlap between repertoires, the number of shared unique clonotypes was divided by the size of the smaller repertoire. Three approaches were used to assess repertoire richness: RTK rarefaction, the Chao1 estimator, and Recon v2.1 estimates of unobserved clonotypes. OLGA was used to compute generation probabilities for all TCRbeta clonotypes that the gDNA method yielded from a few donors. Not all clones reach the TCRdb copy of this immuneACCESS table, which keeps in-frame sequences only. Checked studies attribute under half of the gap to unresolved V genes and leave the rest unexplained. V, J and clone size are those of that table, while D and trimming were read from the DNA. The sample profile shows hundreds of thousands of clones; 92% of them were found once. The ten largest clones add up to less than 25% of the sample.

This clonotype originated in a young man in good health. Sequencing used naive CD8+ T cells sorted from blood. The intended sense of this specimen's cell subset or site label: CD45RA+CCR7+. This sequence uses TRBV28 and TRBJ1-5; no D segment can be confidently identified. In nucleotides, the sequence is TGTGCCAGCAGTTTGGTTCGATTGGGTCAGCCCCAGCATTTT. This is translated as CASSLVRLGQPQHF.